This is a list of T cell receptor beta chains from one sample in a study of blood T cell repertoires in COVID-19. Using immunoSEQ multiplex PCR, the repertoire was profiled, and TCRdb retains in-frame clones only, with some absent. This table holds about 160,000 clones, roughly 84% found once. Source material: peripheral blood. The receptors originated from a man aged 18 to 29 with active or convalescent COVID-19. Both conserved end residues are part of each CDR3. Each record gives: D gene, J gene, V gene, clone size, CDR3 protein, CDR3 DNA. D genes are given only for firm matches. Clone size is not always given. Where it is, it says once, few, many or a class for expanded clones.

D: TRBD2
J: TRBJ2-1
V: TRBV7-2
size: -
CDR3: CASSLRTSGMTSYNEQFF
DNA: TGTGCCAGCAGCTTACGGACTAGCGGAATGACTTCCTACAATGAGCAGTTCTTC

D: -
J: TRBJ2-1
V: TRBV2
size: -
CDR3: CASTTGLDLNEQFF
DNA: TGTGCCAGCACCACGGGATTGGACCTCAATGAGCAGTTCTTC

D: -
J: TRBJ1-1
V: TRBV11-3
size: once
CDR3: CASSPGMNTEAFF
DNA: TGTGCCAGCAGTCCGGGAATGAACACTGAAGCTTTCTTT

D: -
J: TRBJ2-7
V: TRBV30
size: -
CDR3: CASSTGNYEQYF
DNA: TGTGCCTCCTCGACAGGCAACTACGAGCAGTACTTC

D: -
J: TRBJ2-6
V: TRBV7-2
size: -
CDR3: CASSLAGTPYSGANVLTF
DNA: TGTGCCAGCAGCTTAGCTGGGACTCCTTACTCTGGGGCCAACGTCCTGACTTTC

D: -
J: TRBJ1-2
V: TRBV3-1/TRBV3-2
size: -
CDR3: CASSQAVSGHQIGYTF
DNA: TGTGCCAGCAGCCAAGCGGTTTCGGGACACCAAATTGGCTACACCTTC

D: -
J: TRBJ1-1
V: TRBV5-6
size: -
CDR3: CASSLARNTEAFF
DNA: TGTGCCAGCAGCTTGGCCCGGAACACTGAAGCTTTCTTT

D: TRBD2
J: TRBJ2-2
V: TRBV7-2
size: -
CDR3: CASSSDFAGGTGELFF
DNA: TGTGCCAGCAGCTCGGACTTCGCGGGAGGGACCGGGGAGCTGTTTTTT

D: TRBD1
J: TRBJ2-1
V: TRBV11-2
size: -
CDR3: CASSKTGTGDEQFF
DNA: TGTGCCAGCAGCAAGACAGGGACGGGCGATGAGCAGTTCTTC

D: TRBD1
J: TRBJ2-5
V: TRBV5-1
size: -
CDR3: CASSWGRDREETQYF
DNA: TGCGCCAGCAGCTGGGGCCGGGACAGGGAAGAGACCCAGTACTTC

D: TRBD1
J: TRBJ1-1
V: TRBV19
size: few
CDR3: CASSIWQGGTGSTEAFF
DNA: TGTGCCAGTAGTATCTGGCAGGGGGGAACTGGGAGCACTGAAGCTTTCTTT

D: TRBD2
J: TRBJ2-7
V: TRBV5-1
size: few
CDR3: CASSLHTSGRASSSYEQYF
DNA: TGCGCCAGCAGCTTGCATACTAGCGGGAGGGCCTCCTCCTCCTACGAGCAGTACTTC